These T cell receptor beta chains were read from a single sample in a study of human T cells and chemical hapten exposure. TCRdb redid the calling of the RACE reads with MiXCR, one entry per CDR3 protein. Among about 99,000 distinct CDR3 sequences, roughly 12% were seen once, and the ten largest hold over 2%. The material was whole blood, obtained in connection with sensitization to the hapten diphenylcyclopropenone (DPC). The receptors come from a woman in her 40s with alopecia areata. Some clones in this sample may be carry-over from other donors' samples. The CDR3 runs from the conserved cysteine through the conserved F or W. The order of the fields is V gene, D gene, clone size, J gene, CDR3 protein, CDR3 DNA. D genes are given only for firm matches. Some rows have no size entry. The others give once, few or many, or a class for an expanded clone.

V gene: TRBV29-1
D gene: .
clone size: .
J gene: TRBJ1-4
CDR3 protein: CSVEDAPQSLQLFF
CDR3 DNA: TGCAGCGTTGAAGATGCCCCTCAAAGCCTACAACTGTTTTTT

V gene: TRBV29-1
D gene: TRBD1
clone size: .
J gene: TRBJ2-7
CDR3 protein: CSVRGQEGTYEQYF
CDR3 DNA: TGCAGCGTTAGGGGACAGGAAGGAACCTACGAGCAGTACTTC

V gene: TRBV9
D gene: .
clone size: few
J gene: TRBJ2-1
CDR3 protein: CASSVGRGTYNEQFF
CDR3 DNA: TGTGCCAGCAGCGTAGGGCGCGGGACATACAATGAGCAGTTCTTC

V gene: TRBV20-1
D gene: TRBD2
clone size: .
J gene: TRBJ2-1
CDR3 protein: CSARDQPAGGGYNEQFF
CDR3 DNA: TGCAGTGCTAGAGATCAACCAGCGGGAGGAGGCTACAATGAGCAGTTCTTC

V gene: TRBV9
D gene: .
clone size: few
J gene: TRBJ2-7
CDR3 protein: CASSVEVRSSEQYF
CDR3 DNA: TGTGCCAGCAGCGTAGAGGTCAGGTCCAGCGAGCAGTACTTC

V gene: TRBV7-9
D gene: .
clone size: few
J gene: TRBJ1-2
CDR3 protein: CATIARRGYGYTF
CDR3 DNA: TGTGCCACTATCGCCAGGCGCGGCTATGGCTACACCTTC

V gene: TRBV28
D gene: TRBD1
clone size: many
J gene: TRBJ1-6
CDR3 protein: CASSSGQRDSPLHF
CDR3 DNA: TGTGCCAGCAGTTCGGGACAGAGGGATTCACCCCTCCACTTT

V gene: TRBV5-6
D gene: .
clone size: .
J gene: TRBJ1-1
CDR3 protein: CASSLAREAFF
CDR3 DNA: TGTGCCAGCAGCTTGGCCCGTGAAGCTTTCTTT

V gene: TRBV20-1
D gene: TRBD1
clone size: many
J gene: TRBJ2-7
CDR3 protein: CSARTGRTYEQYF
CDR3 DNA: TGCAGTGCTAGGACAGGGCGTACCTACGAGCAGTACTTC

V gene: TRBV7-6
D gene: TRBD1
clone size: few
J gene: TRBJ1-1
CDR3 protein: CASSSAGTGGYEAFF
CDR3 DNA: TGTGCCAGCAGCTCAGCCGGGACAGGGGGCTACGAAGCTTTCTTT

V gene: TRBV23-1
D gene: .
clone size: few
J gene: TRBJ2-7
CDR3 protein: CASRHEPYYEQYF
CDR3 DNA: TGCGCCAGCCGACACGAGCCGTACTACGAGCAGTACTTC

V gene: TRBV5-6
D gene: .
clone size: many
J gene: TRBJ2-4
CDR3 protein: CASRKQGLNIQYF
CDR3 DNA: TGTGCCAGCAGAAAACAGGGTTTAAACATTCAGTACTTC

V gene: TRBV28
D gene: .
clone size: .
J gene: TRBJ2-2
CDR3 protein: CASERLAGELFF
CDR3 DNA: TGTGCCAGCGAGAGGTTAGCCGGGGAGCTGTTTTTT

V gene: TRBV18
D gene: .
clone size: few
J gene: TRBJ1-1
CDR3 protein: CASSPRGANTPNTEAFF
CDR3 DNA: TGTGCCAGCTCACCACGGGGGGCGAATACCCCTAACACTGAAGCTTTCTTT

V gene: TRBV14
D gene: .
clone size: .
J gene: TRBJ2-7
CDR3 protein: CASSAKALYEQYF
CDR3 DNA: TGTGCCAGCAGCGCGAAGGCCCTCTACGAGCAGTACTTC

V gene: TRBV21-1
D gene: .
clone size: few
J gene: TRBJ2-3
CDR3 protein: CARTTTYDTQYF
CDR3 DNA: TGTGCCAGAACTACTACGTACGATACGCAGTATTTT

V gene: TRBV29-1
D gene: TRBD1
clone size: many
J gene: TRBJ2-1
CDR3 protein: CSFNKRTGNDEQFF
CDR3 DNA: TGCAGCTTCAATAAGAGGACAGGGAATGACGAGCAGTTCTTC

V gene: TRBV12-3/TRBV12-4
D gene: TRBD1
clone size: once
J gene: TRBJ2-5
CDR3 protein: CASSEQGAKTQYF
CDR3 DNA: TGTGCCAGCAGTGAACAGGGGGCAAAGACCCAGTACTTC

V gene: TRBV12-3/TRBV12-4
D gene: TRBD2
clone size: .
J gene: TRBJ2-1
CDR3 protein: CASSSRLAGGPYNEQFF
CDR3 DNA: TGTGCCAGCAGTAGCCGACTAGCGGGAGGGCCCTACAATGAGCAGTTCTTC

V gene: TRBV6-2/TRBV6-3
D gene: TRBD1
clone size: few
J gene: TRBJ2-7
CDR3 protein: CASTLGQGRGYEQYF
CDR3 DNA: TGTGCCAGCACCCTAGGACAGGGACGCGGATACGAGCAGTACTTC

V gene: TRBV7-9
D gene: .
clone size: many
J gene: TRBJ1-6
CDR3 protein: CASSDLNSPLHF
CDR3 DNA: TGTGCCAGCAGCGATCTCAATTCACCCCTCCACTTT

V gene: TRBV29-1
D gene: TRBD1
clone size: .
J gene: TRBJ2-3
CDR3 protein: CSVEQGASSDTQYF
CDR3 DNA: TGCAGCGTTGAGCAGGGGGCTTCTTCAGATACGCAGTATTTT

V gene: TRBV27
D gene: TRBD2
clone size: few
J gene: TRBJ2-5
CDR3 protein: CASSLSRGGGETQYF
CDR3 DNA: TGTGCCAGCAGTTTATCACGGGGGGGAGGAGAGACCCAGTACTTC

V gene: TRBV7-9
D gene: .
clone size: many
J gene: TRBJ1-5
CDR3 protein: CASSLDGPQHF
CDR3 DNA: TGTGCCAGCAGCTTAGATGGGCCCCAGCATTTT

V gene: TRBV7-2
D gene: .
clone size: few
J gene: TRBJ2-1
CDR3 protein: CATTYGGSYNEQFF
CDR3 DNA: TGTGCCACGACATACGGGGGTTCCTACAATGAGCAGTTCTTC

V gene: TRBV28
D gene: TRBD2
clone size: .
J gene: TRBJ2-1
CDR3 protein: CASSSSGRPHFF
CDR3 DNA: TGTGCCAGCAGTTCGAGCGGGAGGCCCCACTTCTTC

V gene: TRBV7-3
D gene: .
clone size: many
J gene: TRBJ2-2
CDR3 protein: CASSNYVANTGELFF
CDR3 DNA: TGTGCCAGCAGCAACTACGTCGCGAACACCGGGGAGCTGTTTTTT

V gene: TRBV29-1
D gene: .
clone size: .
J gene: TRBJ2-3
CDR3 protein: CSVEETGDTQYF
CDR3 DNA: TGCAGCGTTGAAGAGACGGGAGATACGCAGTATTTT

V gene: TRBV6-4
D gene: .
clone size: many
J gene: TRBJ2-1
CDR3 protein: CASSSMASNEQFF
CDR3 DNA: TGTGCCAGCAGTTCCATGGCCTCAAATGAGCAGTTCTTC

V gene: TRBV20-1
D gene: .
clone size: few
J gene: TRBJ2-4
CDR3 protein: CSAPRLGIQYF
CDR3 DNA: TGCAGTGCACCCCGACTCGGCATTCAGTACTTC

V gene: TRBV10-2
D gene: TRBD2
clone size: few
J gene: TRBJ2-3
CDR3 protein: CASSGLAGGADTQYF
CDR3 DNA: TGCGCCAGCAGTGGGCTCGCGGGAGGCGCAGATACGCAGTATTTT

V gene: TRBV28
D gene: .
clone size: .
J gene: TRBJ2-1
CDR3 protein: CASRAGTWNEQFF
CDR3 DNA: TGTGCCAGCAGGGCCGGGACCTGGAATGAGCAGTTCTTC

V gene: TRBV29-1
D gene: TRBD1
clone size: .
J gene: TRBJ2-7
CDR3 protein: CSVETGSEQYF
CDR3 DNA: TGCAGCGTTGAGACAGGGTCCGAGCAGTACTTC